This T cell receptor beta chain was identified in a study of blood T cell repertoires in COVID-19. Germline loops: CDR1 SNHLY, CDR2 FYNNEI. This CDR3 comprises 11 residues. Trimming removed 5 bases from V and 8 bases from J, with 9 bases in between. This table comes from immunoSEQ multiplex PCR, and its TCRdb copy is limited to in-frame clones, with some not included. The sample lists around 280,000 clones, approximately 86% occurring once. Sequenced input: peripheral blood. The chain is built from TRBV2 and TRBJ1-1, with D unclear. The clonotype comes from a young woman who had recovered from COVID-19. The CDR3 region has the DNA TGTGCCAGCAGTTTGTCTCGGGAAGCTTTCTTT. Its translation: CASSLSREAFF. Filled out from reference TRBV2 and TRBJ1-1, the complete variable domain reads EPEVTQTPSHQVTQMGQEVILRCVPISNHLYFYWYRQILGQKVEFLVSFYNNEISEKSEIFDDQFSVERPDGSNFTLKIRSTKLEDSAMYFCASSLSREAFFGQGTRLTVV.